The clone carrying this T cell receptor (beta chain) was seen repeatedly, ten times or more. What it binds is not known. The CDR3 covers 15 residues. Trimming at V came to 3 bases and at J to 5 bases, leaving 8 bases not matched to a gene. CDR1 ENHRY and CDR2 SYGVKD come from the germline V gene. TCRdb passed the 5' RACE reads through MiXCR, listing each CDR3 protein once. The sample has fewer than 65,000 distinct CDR3 sequences, approximately 6% seen once; the top ten hold roughly 14%. The time point here: sample taken at primary tumor resection. Whole RNA from tumor, nontumor lung or frozen PBMC was sequenced unsorted. This record comes from a study of spatial heterogeneity in lung cancer. Study-wide points: Whereas they appeared in blood less at follow-up, ubiquitous expanded tumor TCRs appeared there more at resection.

The rearrangement uses TRBV10-3 and TRBJ2-5; 8 bases align to TRBD2. Sample: PBMCs, taken at surgery. This receptor was taken from a female donor with early-stage non-small cell lung cancer. DNA of the CDR3: TGTGCCATCAGTGATATCGGGGGGGACTCCGAGACCCAGTACTTC. It codes for CAISDIGGDSETQYF.